The clone carrying this TCR beta chain was picked up many times. The antigen is not known. This sample is drawn from a study of Graves' ophthalmopathy and Graves' hyperthyroidism. Amplification of TCR beta CDR3 regions used RNA transcripts. A first-round RT-PCR used HTBI primers, followed by a second-round multiplex PCR. TCRdb ran MiXCR on the multiplex PCR reads and lists one entry per CDR3 protein. The table lists 1 million to 1.3 million distinct CDR3 sequences, roughly 35% of them singletons. Only newly diagnosed hyperthyroidism patients aged 18 to 65, with under 2 months' duration, were enrolled. Study-level points and caveats: In separating ophthalmopathy from stable hyperthyroidism, a 13-signature model achieved roughly 87% sensitivity and 70% to 83% specificity.

The CDR3 sequence is 15 residues long. Germline CDR1 reads ENHRY; CDR2 reads SYGVKD. J gave up 5 bases and V 9 bases, and 14 bases lay outside the gene matches. Material: peripheral blood or thyroid tissue (not recorded which). The sequence came from an adult man with Graves' hyperthyroidism. The chain employs TRBV10-3 and TRBJ2-7; 9 bases map to TRBD1. The CDR3 loop reads CAINGQGSQPDEQYF. CDR3 sequence (DNA): TGTGCCATAAATGGACAGGGGTCCCAACCCGACGAGCAGTACTTC.